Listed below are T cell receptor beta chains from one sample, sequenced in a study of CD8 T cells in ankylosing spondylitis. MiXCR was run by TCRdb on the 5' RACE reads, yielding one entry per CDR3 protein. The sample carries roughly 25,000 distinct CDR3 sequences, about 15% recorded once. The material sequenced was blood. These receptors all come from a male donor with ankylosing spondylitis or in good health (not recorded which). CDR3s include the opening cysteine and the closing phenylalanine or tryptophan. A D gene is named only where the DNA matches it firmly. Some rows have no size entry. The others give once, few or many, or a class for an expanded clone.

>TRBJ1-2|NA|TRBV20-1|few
CSARPGRVDYGYTF
TGCAGTGCTAGGCCGGGGAGGGTTGACTATGGCTACACCTTC
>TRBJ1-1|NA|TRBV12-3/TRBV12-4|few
CASIPRGPDTEAFF
TGTGCCAGCATCCCTCGGGGGCCCGACACTGAAGCTTTCTTT
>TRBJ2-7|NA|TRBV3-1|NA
CASSQSGYEQYF
TGTGCCAGCAGCCAATCCGGATACGAGCAGTACTTC
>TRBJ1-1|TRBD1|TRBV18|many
CASSPTGETEAFF
TGTGCCAGCTCACCTACAGGGGAAACTGAAGCTTTCTTT
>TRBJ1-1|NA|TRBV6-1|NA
CASDPEGGRITEAFF
TGTGCCAGCGACCCCGAGGGGGGGCGGATCACTGAAGCTTTCTTT
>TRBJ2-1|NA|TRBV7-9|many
CASSLALRTLTYNEQFF
TGTGCCAGCAGCTTAGCGTTGAGGACTCTAACCTACAATGAGCAGTTCTTC
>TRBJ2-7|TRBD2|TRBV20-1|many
CSADNSGSYEQYF
TGCAGTGCCGATAATAGCGGGAGTTACGAGCAGTACTTC
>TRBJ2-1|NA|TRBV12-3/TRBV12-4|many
CASSWEVVLADEQFF
TGTGCCAGCAGTTGGGAAGTTGTTCTAGCAGATGAGCAGTTCTTC
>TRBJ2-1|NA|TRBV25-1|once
CASSEVSRDYEQFF
TGTGCCAGCAGTGAGGTCAGCAGGGACTATGAGCAGTTCTTC
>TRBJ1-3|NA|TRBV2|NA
CASSEPRSGNTIYF
TGTGCCAGCAGTGAACCGAGGTCTGGAAACACCATATATTTT
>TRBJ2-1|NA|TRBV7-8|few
CASSLEEEAYNEQFF
TGTGCCAGCAGCTTAGAGGAGGAGGCCTACAATGAGCAGTTCTTC
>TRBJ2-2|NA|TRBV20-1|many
CSARDKAFGELFF
TGCAGTGCTAGAGATAAAGCATTCGGGGAGCTGTTTTTT
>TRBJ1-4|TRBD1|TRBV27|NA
CASSPGQGTEKLFF
TGTGCCAGCAGTCCGGGACAGGGAACCGAAAAACTGTTTTTT
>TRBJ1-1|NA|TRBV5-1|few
CASSDIGGSDTEAFF
TGCGCCAGCAGCGATATAGGGGGATCCGACACTGAAGCTTTCTTT
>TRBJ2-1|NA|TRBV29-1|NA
CSAESWGDEQFF
TGCAGCGCCGAAAGTTGGGGCGATGAGCAGTTCTTC
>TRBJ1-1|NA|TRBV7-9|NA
CASSSFTEAFF
TGTGCCAGCAGCTCCTTCACTGAAGCTTTCTTT
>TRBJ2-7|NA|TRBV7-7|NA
CASSPGTGRGEQYF
TGTGCCAGCAGCCCGGGGACCGGACGGGGGGAGCAGTACTTC
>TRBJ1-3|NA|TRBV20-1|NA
CSARSPVPPGNTIYF
TGCAGTGCTAGATCCCCAGTCCCCCCCGGAAACACCATATATTTT
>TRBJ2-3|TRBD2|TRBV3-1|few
CASSHQRERSTDTQYF
TGTGCCAGCAGCCACCAGCGGGAGCGCAGCACAGATACGCAGTATTTT
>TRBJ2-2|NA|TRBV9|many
CASSFKGDPGELFF
TGTGCCAGCAGCTTCAAAGGGGACCCCGGGGAGCTGTTTTTT
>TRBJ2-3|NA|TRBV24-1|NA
CATSGAADTQYF
TGTGCCACCAGTGGGGCTGCGGATACGCAGTATTTT
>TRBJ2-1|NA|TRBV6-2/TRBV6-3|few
CASSYSRVSTGNEQFF
TGTGCCAGCAGTTACTCGAGAGTATCAACTGGGAATGAGCAGTTCTTC
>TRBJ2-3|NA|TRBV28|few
CASSSLGGSTDTQYF
TGTGCCAGCAGTTCGTTGGGGGGCAGCACAGATACGCAGTATTTT
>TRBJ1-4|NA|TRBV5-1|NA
CASSLGPSNEKLFF
TGCGCCAGCAGCCTGGGACCGAGTAATGAAAAACTGTTTTTT
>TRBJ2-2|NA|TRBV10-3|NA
CAISESVGELFF
TGTGCCATCAGTGAGTCGGTCGGGGAGCTGTTTTTT
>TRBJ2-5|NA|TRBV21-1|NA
CASTLRTCRGQETQYF
TGTGCCAGCACCCTCCGGACATGCCGGGGCCAAGAGACCCAGTACTTC
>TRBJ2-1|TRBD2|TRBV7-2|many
CASSSLAAGEQFF
TGTGCCAGCAGCTCACTAGCGGCAGGTGAGCAGTTCTTC
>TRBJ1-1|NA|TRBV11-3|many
CASSTRGNTEAFF
TGTGCCAGCAGCACCCGCGGAAACACTGAAGCTTTCTTT
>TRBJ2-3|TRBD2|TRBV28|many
CASSQTSGYTDTQYF
TGTGCCAGCAGTCAGACTAGCGGGTACACAGATACGCAGTATTTT
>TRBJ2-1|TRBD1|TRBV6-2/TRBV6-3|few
CASSLSRGLNEQFF
TGTGCCAGCAGTTTAAGCAGGGGGCTCAATGAGCAGTTCTTC
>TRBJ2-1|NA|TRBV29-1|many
CSVEDNRTEQFF
TGCAGCGTTGAAGATAATCGGACCGAGCAGTTCTTC
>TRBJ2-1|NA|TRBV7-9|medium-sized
CASSLVLNEQFF
TGTGCCAGCAGCTTAGTTTTGAATGAGCAGTTCTTC
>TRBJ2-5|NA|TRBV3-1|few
CASSPGTARGTQYF
TGTGCCAGCAGCCCCGGGACTGCAAGAGGGACCCAGTACTTC
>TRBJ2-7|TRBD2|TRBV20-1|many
CSARDWLAGDEQYF
TGCAGTGCTAGAGATTGGCTAGCGGGAGACGAGCAGTACTTC
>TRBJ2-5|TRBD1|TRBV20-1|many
CSARARTGRETQYF
TGCAGTGCTAGAGCCCGGACAGGGAGAGAGACCCAGTACTTC
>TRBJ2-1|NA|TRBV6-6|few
CASSYHYEQFF
TGTGCCAGCAGTTACCACTATGAGCAGTTCTTC
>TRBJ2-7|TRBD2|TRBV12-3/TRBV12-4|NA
CASSLARGRVHEQYF
TGTGCCAGCAGTTTAGCGCGCGGGAGGGTCCACGAGCAGTACTTC
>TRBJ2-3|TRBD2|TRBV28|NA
CASSQATSGVTDTQYF
TGTGCCAGCAGCCAGGCGACTAGCGGGGTCACAGATACGCAGTATTTT
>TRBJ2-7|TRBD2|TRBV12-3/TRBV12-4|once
CASSPSRVAGGNEQYF
TGTGCCAGCAGTCCTAGTAGGGTAGCGGGAGGTAACGAGCAGTACTTC
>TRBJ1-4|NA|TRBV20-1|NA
CSAPGEDSEKLFF
TGCAGTGCTCCGGGGGAGGATAGCGAAAAACTGTTTTTT
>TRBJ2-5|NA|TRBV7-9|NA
CASSSPIPKETQYF
TGTGCCAGCAGCTCCCCGATACCGAAGGAGACCCAGTACTTC
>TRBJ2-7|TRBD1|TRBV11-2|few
CASGTGAYEQYF
TGTGCCAGCGGGACAGGGGCCTACGAGCAGTACTTC
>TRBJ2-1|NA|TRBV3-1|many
CASSPSRLGEQFF
TGTGCCAGCAGCCCCTCGCGGCTGGGTGAGCAGTTCTTC
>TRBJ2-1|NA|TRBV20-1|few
CSASGWGNNEQFF
TGCAGTGCTAGCGGTTGGGGGAACAATGAGCAGTTCTTC
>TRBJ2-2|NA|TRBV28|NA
CASSLGTSSAGELFF
TGTGCCAGCAGTTTGGGGACCTCCTCGGCCGGGGAGCTGTTTTTT
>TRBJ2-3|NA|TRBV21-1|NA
CASSFGQGTQYF
NA
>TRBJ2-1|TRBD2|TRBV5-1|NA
CASSLAGTSVNNEQFF
TGCGCCAGCAGCTTGGCCGGGACTAGCGTGAACAATGAGCAGTTCTTC
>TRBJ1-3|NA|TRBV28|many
CATRGGNGNTIYF
TGTGCCACCCGAGGGGGGAACGGAAACACCATATATTTT
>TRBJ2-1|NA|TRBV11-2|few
CASSVQVFSSYNEQFF
TGTGCCAGCAGCGTTCAGGTTTTTAGCTCCTACAATGAGCAGTTCTTC
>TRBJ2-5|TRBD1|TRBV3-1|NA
CASSPSRQGAKETQYF
TGTGCCAGCAGCCCATCAAGACAGGGGGCGAAAGAGACCCAGTACTTC
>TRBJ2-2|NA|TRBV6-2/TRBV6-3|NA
CASTKVGQPNTGELFF
TGTGCCAGCACCAAGGTGGGGCAGCCTAACACCGGGGAGCTGTTTTTT
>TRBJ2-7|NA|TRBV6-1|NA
CASRGRQAYEQYF
TGTGCCAGCAGAGGGAGACAGGCCTACGAGCAGTACTTC
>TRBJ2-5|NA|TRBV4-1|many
CASSQATEETQYF
TGCGCCAGCAGCCAGGCCACGGAAGAGACCCAGTACTTC
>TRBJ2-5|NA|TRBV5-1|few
CASSDQLTETQYF
TGCGCCAGCAGCGATCAGCTAACGGAGACCCAGTACTTC
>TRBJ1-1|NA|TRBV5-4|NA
CASSFGGLNTEAFF
TGTGCCAGCAGCTTCGGGGGTCTGAACACTGAAGCTTTCTTT
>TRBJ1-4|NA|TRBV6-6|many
CASSYGRNNEKLFF
TGTGCCAGCAGTTACGGCAGGAATAATGAAAAACTGTTTTTT
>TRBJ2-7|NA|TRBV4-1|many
CASSLARGHTYEQYF
TGCGCCAGCAGCTTGGCCCGGGGACACACCTACGAGCAGTACTTC